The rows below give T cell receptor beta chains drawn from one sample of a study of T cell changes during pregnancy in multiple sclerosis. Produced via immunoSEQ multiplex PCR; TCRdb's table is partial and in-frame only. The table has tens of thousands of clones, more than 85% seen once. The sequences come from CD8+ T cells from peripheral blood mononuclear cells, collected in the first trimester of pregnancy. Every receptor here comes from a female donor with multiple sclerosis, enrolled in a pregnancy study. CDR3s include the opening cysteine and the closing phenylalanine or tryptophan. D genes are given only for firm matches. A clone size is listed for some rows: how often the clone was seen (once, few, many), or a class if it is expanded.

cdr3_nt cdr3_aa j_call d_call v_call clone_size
TGTGCCAGCAGCTTCGAACAGGGGGGCTCCTATAATTCACCCCTCCACTTT CASSFEQGGSYNSPLHF TRBJ1-6 TRBD1 TRBV7-6 -
TGTGCCAGCAGCACCCAGGACTCTAGCACAGATACGCAGTATTTT CASSTQDSSTDTQYF TRBJ2-3 - TRBV9 -
TGTGCCAGCAGCTTTTCCCCGGGGGGGGACTACGAGCAGTACTTC CASSFSPGGDYEQYF TRBJ2-7 TRBD2 TRBV5-6 -
TGCGCCAGGAGAGAGACCCAGTACTTC CARRETQYF TRBJ2-5 - TRBV23-1 -
TGTGCCAGCAGTCCACAGGGTTGGGAAAAACTGTTTTTT CASSPQGWEKLFF TRBJ1-4 - TRBV28 -
TGTGCCACCAGCCTAAGTTCGGGGGGCACAGATACGCAGTATTTT CATSLSSGGTDTQYF TRBJ2-3 - TRBV15 -
TGTGCCACCGGAGCCCTAGACAGTACGCTACAAGCTTTCTTT CATGALDSTLQAFF TRBJ1-1 - TRBV2 -
TGTGCCAGTAGTGTCGACAGGGAGAAGGTCGAGCAGTACTTC CASSVDREKVEQYF TRBJ2-7 TRBD1 TRBV19 -
TGTGCCAGCAGCGCGACAGGGAATGAAAAACTGTTTTTT CASSATGNEKLFF TRBJ1-4 TRBD1 TRBV9 -
TGTGCCAGCAGTCCCTATGACAGCACCTACGAGCAGTACTTC CASSPYDSTYEQYF TRBJ2-7 - TRBV27 -
TGTGCCAGTAGTTTAATCGACATCAGCTCTGGAAACACCATATATTTT CASSLIDISSGNTIYF TRBJ1-3 - TRBV19 large
TGCGCCAGCAGCTATGACAGGGGTAATTCACCCCTCCACTTT CASSYDRGNSPLHF TRBJ1-6 TRBD1 TRBV5-1 -
TGCGCCAGCAGTGAGTCCAGCGCTGGAAACACCATATATTTT CASSESSAGNTIYF TRBJ1-3 - TRBV10-1 -
TGTGCCAGCAGCGGACAGGGGCTCGATGGCTACACCTTC CASSGQGLDGYTF TRBJ1-2 TRBD1 TRBV5-8 -
TGTGCCAGCAGCTTAGCCCAGGGGGCGAACACTGAAGCTTTCTTT CASSLAQGANTEAFF TRBJ1-1 TRBD1 TRBV13 -
TGTGCCAGCAGTTACTCGGGGGGAGGAGCGTCAGATACGCAGTATTTT CASSYSGGGASDTQYF TRBJ2-3 - TRBV6-5 once
TGTGCCAGCAGCTTTCCCACTACAGGGAACACCGGGGAGCTGTTTTTT CASSFPTTGNTGELFF TRBJ2-2 - TRBV7-6 -
TGTGCCAGCAGTTTACTTGGTAGCCTCGATGAGCAGTTCTTC CASSLLGSLDEQFF TRBJ2-1 - TRBV27 few
TGTGCCAGCAGCGTGGGGCAGGGTGGCTACACCTTC CASSVGQGGYTF TRBJ1-2 - TRBV9 few
TGTGCCACCCACCCCGGGTTTGGCAATCAGCCCCAGCATTTT CATHPGFGNQPQHF TRBJ1-5 - TRBV19 -
TGTGCCAGCAGCTTAACTTACGAGCAGTACTTC CASSLTYEQYF TRBJ2-7 - TRBV7-8 -
TGTGCCAGTACGCGGGCGGGGGGGCCCGATACGCAGTATTTT CASTRAGGPDTQYF TRBJ2-3 TRBD2 TRBV19 -
TGTGCCAGCAGCGTAGCATCGACTGCAACTAATGAAAAACTGTTTTTT CASSVASTATNEKLFF TRBJ1-4 - TRBV9 -
TGTGCCAGCAGGGGGGCCCAGAACTATGGCTACACCTTC CASRGAQNYGYTF TRBJ1-2 - TRBV9 -